The 21 T cell receptor beta chains below come from one sample, sequenced in a study of PD-1 blockade in classical Hodgkin lymphoma. The method was immunoSEQ multiplex PCR; TCRdb's version includes in-frame clones alone and lacks a portion of them. The data show approximately 160,000 clones, approximately 81% seen once. Relapse after autologous stem cell transplantation occurred in every patient, and brentuximab vedotin exposure varied. The sample here was peripheral blood mononuclear cells (PBMCs), taken before the second cycle of nivolumab. All receptors come from a human donor with classical Hodgkin lymphoma.

The rearrangement joins TRBV6-5 to TRBJ1-1; the D gene is possibly TRBD1 (5 bases). The V gene's germline CDR1 is MNHEY and CDR2 SVGAGI. The CDR3 has 13 amino acids. The V end lost 2 bases, the J end lost 5 bases, and 9 bases lay between the germline ends. CDR3 loop: CASSYGGGTEAFF. The CDR3 bases are TGTGCCAGCAGTTACGGGGGAGGTACTGAAGCTTTCTTT.

The chain recombines TRBV21-1 with TRBJ2-2; TRBD1 is the table's D call and was not checked against the DNA. TRBV21-1 is recorded as a pseudogene. The CDR3 is 16 amino acids. This CDR3 is CASSKGDREVTGELFF. DNA for the CDR3: TGTGCCAGCAGCAAGGGGGACAGGGAGGTGACCGGGGAGCTGTTTTTT.

V and J are TRBV7-6 and TRBJ2-7; D is undetermined. The V gene's germline CDR1 is SGHVS and CDR2 FNYEAQ. The CDR3 consists of 15 residues. The V end lost 5 bases, the J end lost 0 bases, and 14 bases lay between the germline ends. CDR3 sequence (DNA): TGTGCCAGCAGCCGCGACGGTCCGAGCTCCTACGAGCAGTACTTC. It translates to CASSRDGPSSYEQYF.

The V gene is TRBV6-1, the J gene TRBJ1-1; D remains ambiguous. Germline CDR1 reads MNHNS; CDR2 reads SASEGT. The CDR3 spans 14 residues. The V and J ends lost 5 bases and 0 bases respectively, with 10 bases between them. In nucleotides, the CDR3 is TGTGCCAGCAGTTTTCGACACCTGAACACTGAAGCTTTCTTT. This codes for CASSFRHLNTEAFF.

On this clone itself: Other nucleotide sequences from this sample produce the same CDR3. V usage is TRBV18 and J usage is TRBJ1-5; D is uncertain. V was cut by 2 bases and J by 0 bases, with 2 bases left in between. Germline V gene sequence: CDR1 KGHSH, CDR2 LQKENI. The CDR3 runs to 13 residues. The CDR3 DNA is TGTGCCAGCTCACCAGATAGCAATCAGCCCCAGCATTTT. As protein: CASSPDSNQPQHF.

This sequence joins TRBV25-1 and TRBJ1-6; D gene ambiguous. V was trimmed by 2 bases and J by 10 bases, leaving 9 bases between them. The germline CDR1 and CDR2 sequences are MGHDK and SYGVNS. The CDR3 loop spans 13 amino acids. CDR3 sequence: CASSEEGSSPLHF. The CDR3 coding sequence is TGTGCCAGCAGTGAAGAGGGAAGCTCACCCCTCCACTTT.

DNA of the CDR3: TGTGCCAGCAGGAGCCGGCCCCGGTACGAGCAGTACTTC. Residues: CASRSRPRYEQYF. The V gene is TRBV6-5, the J gene TRBJ2-7; D gene ambiguous. CDR3 length: 13 amino acids. The V end lost 6 bases, the J end lost 4 bases, and 13 bases lay between the germline ends. Germline V gives CDR1 MNHEY, CDR2 SVGAGI.

The V and J genes are TRBV29-1 and TRBJ1-5, with D perhaps matching TRBD1 (5 bases). The CDR3 is 15 amino acids. Trimming took off 6 bases at V and 2 bases at J, with 17 bases between the two ends. Germline V CDR1 and CDR2: SQVTM, ANQGSEA. This CDR3 reads CSVAEGFLGNQPQHF. Written as DNA, the CDR3 is TGCAGCGTCGCTGAGGGGTTTTTGGGCAATCAGCCCCAGCATTTT. Complete variable domain (other parts from reference TRBV29-1 and TRBJ1-5): SAVISQKPSRDICQRGTSLTIQCQVDSQVTMMFWYRQQPGQSLTLIATANQGSEATYESGFVIDKFPISRPNLTFSTLTVSNMSPEDSSIYLCSVAEGFLGNQPQHFGDGTRLSIL.

The V and J genes are TRBV2 and TRBJ1-4, with D hard to call. Deletions cut 6 bases from V and 4 bases from J, with 9 bases between. Per the germline V gene, CDR1 is SNHLY and CDR2 is FYNNEI. The CDR3 contains 13 residues. For the CDR3, the DNA is TGTGCCAGCAGCGGTGGATTTAATGAAAAACTGTTTTTT. It specifies CASSGGFNEKLFF.

This sequence joins TRBV28 and TRBJ2-7, with a possible D match to TRBD1 (5 bases). This CDR3 is built from 15 residues. The V gene's germline CDR1 is MDHEN and CDR2 SYDVKM. V was clipped by 5 bases and J by 6 bases, with 20 bases between them. CDR3 sequence: CASSVPGHRPSEQYF. The CDR3 coding sequence is TGTGCCAGCAGTGTCCCCGGACACAGACCTAGCGAGCAGTACTTC.

The rearrangement joins TRBV5-1 to TRBJ1-1; no firm D call. Trimming removed 0 bases at V and 12 bases at J, with 9 bases between. Germline V gene lookup returns CDR1 SGHRS and CDR2 YFSETQ. This CDR3 contains 11 residues. CDR3 sequence reads: CASSLDTKTFF. The CDR3 DNA follows: TGCGCCAGCAGCTTGGATACCAAAACTTTCTTT.

The chain joins TRBV6-5 to TRBJ2-1; 8 nucleotides line up with TRBD1. The V and J ends lost 5 bases and 0 bases, in that order; junction bases with no gene match: 3. The CDR3 consists of 15 residues. Germline V lookup: CDR1 MNHEY, CDR2 SVGAGI. CDR3 bases: TGTGCCAGCAGTAATACAGGGGGCTCCTACAATGAGCAGTTCTTC. Protein sequence: CASSNTGGSYNEQFF.

The chain links TRBV5-4 to TRBJ2-5, with D tentatively TRBD1 (6 bases). CDR1 SGHNT and CDR2 YYREEE come from the germline V gene (reference sequence). V lost 4 bases and J lost 6, with 13 bases in between. This CDR3 contains 13 residues. CDR3 DNA sequence: TGTGCCAGCAGCCAGGGGTTTGAGAAGACCCAGTACTTC. Protein sequence: CASSQGFEKTQYF.

The J gene is TRBJ2-7, the V gene TRBV4-1; 10 bases align to TRBD2. V dropped 4 bases and J dropped 2; count of bases not matched to a gene: 2. This CDR3 contains 14 residues. Germline CDR1 reads MGHRA; CDR2 reads YSYEKL. This CDR3 is CASSLLAGAYEQYF. The CDR3 nucleotides are TGCGCCAGCAGCCTCCTAGCGGGAGCCTACGAGCAGTACTTC.

The genes are TRBV19 and TRBJ2-3; unclear D gene. The V and J ends lost 7 bases and 2 bases respectively, with 13 bases between them. The CDR3 totals 14 residues. Per the germline V gene, CDR1 is LNHDA and CDR2 is SQIVND (reference sequence). The CDR3 sequence: CASNGGVATDTQYF. DNA for the CDR3: TGTGCCAGTAACGGTGGGGTTGCCACAGATACGCAGTATTTT.

This chain connects TRBV6-6 to TRBJ1-2; 7 positions agree with TRBD1. This CDR3 has 14 residues. CDR1 and CDR2 from the germline V gene are MNHNY and SVGAGI (reference sequence). Trimming took 6 bases from V and 0 from J; bases not matched to a gene: 4. The CDR3 DNA sequence: TGTGCCAGCAGCTTCGGACAGGCTAACTATGGCTACACCTTC. Translating it yields CASSFGQANYGYTF.

The V call is TRBV19, the J call TRBJ2-7; TRBD1 matches at 8 bases. The length of the CDR3 is 12 residues. CDR1 and CDR2 (germline): LNHDA, SQIVND (reference sequence). J was trimmed by 6 bases and V by 7 bases; bases with no gene match: 5. The CDR3 loop is CASIGQGVEQYF. As DNA, the CDR3 is TGTGCCAGTATCGGACAGGGTGTCGAGCAGTACTTC.

The V and J genes are TRBV18 and TRBJ1-2, with 9 nucleotides matching TRBD1. CDR3 length: 17 residues. Germline V gene sequence: CDR1 KGHSH, CDR2 LQKENI. V lost 0 bases, J lost 3 bases, and 8 bases stayed unmatched. The CDR3 sequence: CASSPPNAGQGDYGYTF. In DNA form, the CDR3 reads TGTGCCAGCTCACCACCTAACGCGGGACAGGGAGACTATGGCTACACCTTC.

J is TRBJ1-5 and V is TRBV15; a weak D match, TRBD1 (5 bases). The V gene lost 1 base and the J gene lost 6 bases, with 13 bases spanning the gap. Germline assignment: CDR1 LNHNV and CDR2 YYDKDF (reference sequence). This CDR3 is built from 15 residues. The CDR3 DNA follows: TGTGCCACCAGCAGAGTCCTCACAGGAATTCAGCCCCAGCATTTT. This translates into CATSRVLTGIQPQHF.

The genes are TRBV29-1 and TRBJ2-1; D remains unclear. Germline V lookup: CDR1 SQVTM, CDR2 ANQGSEA. V lost 0 bases, J lost 15 bases, and 12 bases lay in between. CDR3 size: 11 residues. The CDR3 sequence is CSVEDLNWRFF. DNA for the CDR3: TGCAGCGTTGAAGATCTGAACTGGAGGTTCTTC.

The chain has TRBV5-1 and TRBJ2-3; 10 bases are a match to TRBD1. Unmatched junction bases numbered 6, after V lost 3 bases and J lost 5 bases. Per the germline V gene, CDR1 is SGHRS and CDR2 is YFSETQ. The CDR3 consists of 15 residues. The CDR3 DNA reads as TGCGCCAGCAGCTCGACAGGGGGCTTGATAGATACGCAGTATTTT. The encoded protein is CASSSTGGLIDTQYF. Variable domain in full (rest from reference TRBV5-1 and TRBJ2-3): KAGVTQTPRYLIKTRGQQVTLSCSPISGHRSVSWYQQTPGQGLQFLFEYFSETQRNKGNFPGRFSGRQFSNSRSEMNVSTLELGDSALYLCASSSTGGLIDTQYFGPGTRLTVL.